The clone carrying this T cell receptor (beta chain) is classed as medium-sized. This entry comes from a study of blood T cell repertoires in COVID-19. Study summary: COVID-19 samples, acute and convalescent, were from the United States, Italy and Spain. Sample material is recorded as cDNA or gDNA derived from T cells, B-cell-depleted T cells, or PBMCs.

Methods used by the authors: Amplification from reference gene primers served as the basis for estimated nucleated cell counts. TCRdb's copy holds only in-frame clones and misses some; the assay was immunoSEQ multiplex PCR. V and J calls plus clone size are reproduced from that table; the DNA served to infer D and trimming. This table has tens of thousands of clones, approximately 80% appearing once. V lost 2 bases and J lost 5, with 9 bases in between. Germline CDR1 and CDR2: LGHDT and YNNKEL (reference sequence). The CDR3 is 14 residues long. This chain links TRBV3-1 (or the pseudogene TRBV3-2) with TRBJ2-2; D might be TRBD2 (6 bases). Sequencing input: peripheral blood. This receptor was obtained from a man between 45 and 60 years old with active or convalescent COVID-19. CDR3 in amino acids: CASSQYSGTGELFF. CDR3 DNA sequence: TGTGCCAGCAGCCAATACAGCGGGACCGGGGAGCTGTTTTTT.